The sequence of this TCR beta chain was determined in a study of human T cells and chemical hapten exposure. General observations from the study: Clustering by CDR3 similarity yielded significantly more large clusters from expanded TCRs than controls.

A single record per CDR3 protein comes from TCRdb applying MiXCR to the RACE reads. The table includes about 84,000 distinct CDR3 sequences, roughly 10% detected once. J was trimmed by 4 bases and V by 4 bases; bases with no gene match: 6. The CDR3 is 15 residues long. The germline gives CDR1 SGHTA, CDR2 FQGNSA. The time point was: patch test 2, 6 weeks after DPC sensitization. Treatment described: therapeutic diphenylcyclopropenone sensitization with weekly scalp DPC. There are many counts of this clonotype. Its antigen is not known. This rearrangement joins TRBV7-2 to TRBJ2-2, with TRBD2 matching 7 bases. The source material was whole blood, sampled in connection with sensitization to the hapten diphenylcyclopropenone (DPC). The receptor was derived from a woman in her 30s with alopecia areata. Some clones in this sample may be carry-over from other donors' samples. The CDR3: CASSWLAASTGELFF. Here the CDR3 DNA reads TGTGCCAGCAGCTGGCTAGCGGCGAGCACCGGGGAGCTGTTTTTT.